The source of this T cell receptor (beta chain) is a study of T cell responses to AZD1222 COVID-19 vaccine. Profiled with immunoSEQ multiplex PCR; TCRdb holds only in-frame clones, not every one. This table holds tens of thousands of clones, about nine tenths found once. Regarding the study as a whole: Recipients of two AZD1222 doses showed rising Spike-specific TCR breadth and depth. Mapped onto spike, vaccine-associated CD4 TCRs spanned it and were dominant at 160-218 and 743-854. None of the repertoires were sampled until the peak T cell response had passed.

This CDR3 has 14 residues. The V and J ends lost 6 bases and 3 bases respectively, with 13 bases between them. Germline V gene sequence: CDR1 MDHEN, CDR2 SYDVKM. About this clone itself: The target antigen is unknown.

Timing groups of about 4 and about 12 weeks for second doses were pooled. This sequence originates from an adult who received the AZD1222 COVID-19 vaccine. This sample comprised peripheral blood, obtained 28 days after the second AZD1222 dose. The chain is built from TRBV28 and TRBJ2-3, with D possibly TRBD1 on 5 matching bases. CDR3 loop: CASRTGQGTDTQYF. CDR3 DNA sequence: TGTGCCAGCAGAACAGGCCAGGGTACAGATACGCAGTATTTT.